A selection of T cell receptor beta chains follows, all from one sample in a study of blood T cells in healthy people across ages. TCRdb passed the 5' RACE reads through MiXCR, listing each CDR3 protein once. This table has roughly 680,000 distinct CDR3 sequences, about 51% appearing once. Sequencing was carried out using blood. The receptors were sampled from a woman of 80 years or more in good health. Each CDR3 is given with its conserved first and last residue. The order of the fields is CDR3 protein, CDR3 DNA, D gene, clone size, J gene, V gene. D genes are given only for firm matches. Not every row has a clone size; where given, it reads once, few, many or a size class.

cdr3_aa: CASSLTGTAEETQYF; cdr3_nt: TGCGCCAGCAGCTTGACGGGGACAGCCGAAGAGACCCAGTACTTC; d_call: TRBD1; clone_size: many; j_call: TRBJ2-5; v_call: TRBV5-1
cdr3_aa: CASSLGPAHRKTQYF; cdr3_nt: TGTGCCAGCAGCTTAGGACCAGCCCACAGAAAGACCCAGTACTTC; d_call: .; clone_size: .; j_call: TRBJ2-5; v_call: TRBV11-1
cdr3_aa: CASSHTDTDEQYF; cdr3_nt: TGTGCCAGCAGCCACACTGACACCGACGAGCAGTACTTC; d_call: .; clone_size: .; j_call: TRBJ2-7; v_call: TRBV13
cdr3_aa: CASTPMTSGKYEQFF; cdr3_nt: TGTGCTAGCACCCCGATGACTAGCGGGAAGTACGAGCAGTTCTTC; d_call: TRBD2; clone_size: .; j_call: TRBJ2-1; v_call: TRBV2
cdr3_aa: CASSSLENGAAKNIQYF; cdr3_nt: TGTGCCAGCAGCTCCCTAGAGAATGGGGCGGCCAAAAACATTCAGTACTTC; d_call: .; clone_size: .; j_call: TRBJ2-4; v_call: TRBV7-2
cdr3_aa: CSARDRGVSTDTQYF; cdr3_nt: TGCAGTGCTAGAGATAGGGGAGTAAGCACAGATACGCAGTATTTT; d_call: .; clone_size: .; j_call: TRBJ2-3; v_call: TRBV20-1
cdr3_aa: CASSPGGGLAKNIQYF; cdr3_nt: TGTGCCAGCAGTCCTGGAGGGGGGTTAGCCAAAAACATTCAGTACTTC; d_call: .; clone_size: many; j_call: TRBJ2-4; v_call: TRBV12-3/TRBV12-4
cdr3_aa: CASSKEGRSPLHF; cdr3_nt: TGTGCCAGCAGTAAGGAGGGAAGATCACCCCTCCACTTT; d_call: .; clone_size: few; j_call: TRBJ1-6; v_call: TRBV25-1
cdr3_aa: CSVVGGVQKKRMRNTEAFF; cdr3_nt: TGCAGCGTTGTGGGTGGGGTACAGAAAAAGAGAATGAGGAACACTGAAGCTTTCTTT; d_call: .; clone_size: many; j_call: TRBJ1-1; v_call: TRBV29-1
cdr3_aa: CASSPPQVPTEAFF; cdr3_nt: TGTGCCAGCAGTCCCCCGCAGGTCCCCACTGAAGCTTTCTTT; d_call: .; clone_size: .; j_call: TRBJ1-1; v_call: TRBV12-3/TRBV12-4
cdr3_aa: CSARDLGTDNQPQHF; cdr3_nt: TGCAGTGCTAGAGATTTAGGGACGGATAATCAGCCCCAGCATTTT; d_call: .; clone_size: few; j_call: TRBJ1-5; v_call: TRBV20-1
cdr3_aa: CASRITGSSYNSPLHF; cdr3_nt: TGTGCCAGCAGGATCACAGGCAGCTCCTATAATTCACCCCTCCACTTT; d_call: .; clone_size: .; j_call: TRBJ1-6; v_call: TRBV27
cdr3_aa: CASSQEHSSGANVLTF; cdr3_nt: TGTGCCAGCAGCCAAGAGCACAGCTCTGGGGCCAACGTCCTGACTTTC; d_call: .; clone_size: .; j_call: TRBJ2-6; v_call: TRBV3-1
cdr3_aa: CASSRDYNYEQYF; cdr3_nt: TGCGCCAGCAGCCGGGACTACAACTACGAGCAGTACTTC; d_call: TRBD2; clone_size: many; j_call: TRBJ2-7; v_call: TRBV5-1
cdr3_aa: CSVRRDSRDYGYTF; cdr3_nt: TGCAGCGTCCGTCGGGACAGCCGGGACTATGGCTACACCTTC; d_call: TRBD1; clone_size: many; j_call: TRBJ1-2; v_call: TRBV29-1
cdr3_aa: CASSLGQRSTDTQYF; cdr3_nt: TGTGCCAGCAGCTTAGGCCAGCGGAGCACAGATACGCAGTATTTT; d_call: .; clone_size: .; j_call: TRBJ2-3; v_call: TRBV7-6
cdr3_aa: CASSSIGRTVAYEQYF; cdr3_nt: TGTGCCAGCAGCTCGATCGGTCGGACAGTCGCCTACGAGCAGTACTTC; d_call: .; clone_size: many; j_call: TRBJ2-7; v_call: TRBV5-6
cdr3_aa: CASSQGRTGANYGYTF; cdr3_nt: TGCGCCAGCAGCCAGGGGAGGACAGGGGCTAACTATGGCTACACCTTC; d_call: TRBD1; clone_size: .; j_call: TRBJ1-2; v_call: TRBV4-3
cdr3_aa: CASKQSGGETQYF; cdr3_nt: TGTGCCAGCAAACAGAGCGGGGGAGAGACCCAGTACTTC; d_call: TRBD2; clone_size: .; j_call: TRBJ2-5; v_call: TRBV11-2
cdr3_aa: CASSSQGPWEKLFF; cdr3_nt: TGTGCCAGCAGTTCACAGGGCCCATGGGAAAAACTGTTTTTT; d_call: .; clone_size: .; j_call: TRBJ1-4; v_call: TRBV2
cdr3_aa: CASSYDRGYGYTF; cdr3_nt: TGTGCCAGCAGTTACGACAGGGGATATGGCTACACCTTC; d_call: TRBD1; clone_size: many; j_call: TRBJ1-2; v_call: TRBV6-5
cdr3_aa: CSVGWLAGPGNEQFF; cdr3_nt: TGCAGCGTTGGGTGGCTAGCGGGACCAGGAAATGAGCAGTTCTTC; d_call: TRBD2; clone_size: many; j_call: TRBJ2-1; v_call: TRBV29-1
cdr3_aa: CASSWDNTSVANEKLFF; cdr3_nt: TGCGCCAGCAGTTGGGACAACACCTCGGTAGCTAATGAAAAACTGTTTTTT; d_call: .; clone_size: few; j_call: TRBJ1-4; v_call: TRBV5-1
cdr3_aa: CASSYGGRSDTQYF; cdr3_nt: TGTGCCAGCAGTTACGGCGGGAGGTCAGATACGCAGTATTTT; d_call: TRBD2; clone_size: .; j_call: TRBJ2-3; v_call: TRBV6-2/TRBV6-3
cdr3_aa: CASSQGRLIPTNEKLFF; cdr3_nt: TGTGCCAGCAGCCAAGGGAGACTTATTCCAACTAATGAAAAACTGTTTTTT; d_call: .; clone_size: .; j_call: TRBJ1-4; v_call: TRBV14
cdr3_aa: CASSGGRDRDQEYQETQYF; cdr3_nt: TGTGCCAGCAGTGGAGGCCGGGACAGGGACCAAGAGTACCAAGAGACCCAGTACTTC; d_call: TRBD1; clone_size: .; j_call: TRBJ2-5; v_call: TRBV25-1
cdr3_aa: CASSQGLGRGRELFF; cdr3_nt: TGTGCCAGCAGCCAAGGGCTCGGACGCGGACGGGAGCTGTTTTTT; d_call: .; clone_size: .; j_call: TRBJ2-2; v_call: TRBV3-1
cdr3_aa: CASSPRRYSYNEQFF; cdr3_nt: TGTGCCAGCAGTCCCAGACGATACTCCTACAATGAGCAGTTCTTC; d_call: .; clone_size: few; j_call: TRBJ2-1; v_call: TRBV12-3/TRBV12-4
cdr3_aa: CASSSQGALTEAFF; cdr3_nt: TGTGCCAGCAGCTCTCAGGGGGCGCTTACTGAAGCTTTCTTT; d_call: TRBD1; clone_size: few; j_call: TRBJ1-1; v_call: TRBV7-2
cdr3_aa: CASTFGLAGGINNEQFF; cdr3_nt: TGTGCCAGCACCTTCGGACTAGCGGGGGGAATCAACAATGAGCAGTTCTTC; d_call: TRBD2; clone_size: .; j_call: TRBJ2-1; v_call: TRBV27
cdr3_aa: CSAGQGSFSGYTF; cdr3_nt: TGCAGTGCAGGACAGGGGTCATTTAGTGGCTACACCTTC; d_call: TRBD1; clone_size: .; j_call: TRBJ1-2; v_call: TRBV20-1
cdr3_aa: CASSPIDRVNTEAFF; cdr3_nt: TGCGCCAGCAGCCCGATCGACAGGGTGAACACTGAAGCTTTCTTT; d_call: TRBD1; clone_size: .; j_call: TRBJ1-1; v_call: TRBV4-1
cdr3_aa: CASSLLAGDVDTQYF; cdr3_nt: TGTGCCAGCAGCCTCCTAGCGGGGGATGTAGATACGCAGTATTTT; d_call: TRBD2; clone_size: .; j_call: TRBJ2-3; v_call: TRBV6-5
cdr3_aa: CSALAVDLVGTQYF; cdr3_nt: TGCAGTGCTTTAGCGGTCGACCTCGTAGGGACCCAGTACTTC; d_call: .; clone_size: .; j_call: TRBJ2-5; v_call: TRBV20-1
cdr3_aa: CASGTSIYEQYF; cdr3_nt: TGTGCCAGCGGGACTAGCATTTACGAGCAGTACTTC; d_call: TRBD2; clone_size: few; j_call: TRBJ2-7; v_call: TRBV6-2/TRBV6-3
cdr3_aa: CASSPSPGYNEQFF; cdr3_nt: TGTGCCAGCAGCCCGTCTCCCGGTTACAATGAGCAGTTCTTC; d_call: .; clone_size: many; j_call: TRBJ2-1; v_call: TRBV7-3
cdr3_aa: CASSFVGIGTEQFF; cdr3_nt: TGTGCCAGCAGTTTTGTCGGGATAGGAACTGAGCAGTTCTTC; d_call: .; clone_size: few; j_call: TRBJ2-1; v_call: TRBV27
cdr3_aa: CSALDLYGYTF; cdr3_nt: TGCAGTGCTCTCGACCTCTATGGCTACACCTTC; d_call: .; clone_size: many; j_call: TRBJ1-2; v_call: TRBV20-1
cdr3_aa: CASSPGRHYGYTF; cdr3_nt: TGTGCCAGCAGCCCAGGACGGCACTATGGCTACACCTTC; d_call: .; clone_size: .; j_call: TRBJ1-2; v_call: TRBV7-9
cdr3_aa: CASTAPRWETQYF; cdr3_nt: TGTGCCAGCACTGCGCCCAGGTGGGAGACCCAGTACTTC; d_call: .; clone_size: .; j_call: TRBJ2-5; v_call: TRBV28
cdr3_aa: CASSGDSGNIQYF; cdr3_nt: TGTGCCAGCAGTGGGGACAGCGGGAACATTCAGTACTTC; d_call: .; clone_size: many; j_call: TRBJ2-4; v_call: TRBV12-3/TRBV12-4
cdr3_aa: CASSQFQLTSTDMQYF; cdr3_nt: TGTGCCAGCTCACAATTCCAATTGACTAGCACAGATATGCAGTATTTT; d_call: TRBD2; clone_size: .; j_call: TRBJ2-3; v_call: TRBV18
cdr3_aa: CASSLQDSIPDTQYF; cdr3_nt: TGTGCCAGCAGCCTACAGGACAGTATACCAGATACGCAGTATTTT; d_call: .; clone_size: .; j_call: TRBJ2-3; v_call: TRBV7-2
cdr3_aa: CASSSAVPSYEQYF; cdr3_nt: TGTGCCAGCAGTTCCGCCGTCCCTTCCTACGAGCAGTACTTC; d_call: .; clone_size: .; j_call: TRBJ2-7; v_call: TRBV12-3/TRBV12-4